This T cell receptor (beta chain) was observed in a study of circulating and synovial CD4+ cells in juvenile arthritis. Sequenced by immunoSEQ multiplex PCR; TCRdb stores in-frame clones only, minus some. The sample carries more than 13,000 clones, over 70% recorded once. This clone was seen only a few times. V gave up 4 bases and J gave up 1 base, with 10 bases separating them. The CDR3 spans 14 residues. Germline V gene sequence: CDR1 MDHEN, CDR2 SYDVKM. The clonotype originates from a human patient with juvenile idiopathic arthritis. Some clones in this sample may be carry-over from other donors' samples. The chain uses TRBV28 and TRBJ1-1; a weak D match, TRBD1 (6 bases). The sample comprised CD4+ T cells from synovial fluid. CDR3 amino acids: CASSSGTPNTEAFF. The CDR3 nucleotides are TGTGCCAGCAGTTCCGGGACACCGAACACTGAAGCTTTCTTT.